Listed below are T cell receptor beta chains from one sample, sequenced in a study of shared T cell receptors in the human thymus. The protocol was immunoSEQ multiplex PCR, while the TCRdb copy is restricted to in-frame clones and leaves out a portion. The table lists just under 550,000 clones, 75% to 85% of them singletons, with approximately 0.013% in the top ten. The data also belong to a second study, concerning human thymus T cells.

Specimen: thymocytes. These receptors all come from a boy in the first two years of life with a congenital heart defect. CDR3s include the opening cysteine and the closing phenylalanine or tryptophan. Each record gives: V gene, D gene, J gene, clone size, CDR3 protein, CDR3 DNA. The D gene is left open where the match is weak. The size field is filled for only some rows; it gives once, few, many or a size class.

v_call: TRBV5-4; d_call: NA; j_call: TRBJ1-1; clone_size: NA; cdr3_aa: CASSVGGLREQITEAFF; cdr3_nt: TGTGCCAGCAGCGTCGGGGGACTCAGGGAGCAGATAACTGAAGCTTTCTTT
v_call: TRBV27; d_call: NA; j_call: TRBJ1-4; clone_size: once; cdr3_aa: CASLTRGVSRETNEKLFF; cdr3_nt: TGTGCCAGCCTAACGCGCGGGGTAAGTCGGGAAACTAATGAAAAACTGTTTTTT
v_call: TRBV4-1; d_call: TRBD2; j_call: TRBJ2-3; clone_size: NA; cdr3_aa: CASSQDPGARLAGAGVTQYF; cdr3_nt: TGCGCCAGCAGCCAAGATCCGGGGGCCAGACTAGCGGGAGCGGGAGTCACGCAGTATTTT
v_call: TRBV25-1; d_call: NA; j_call: TRBJ2-2; clone_size: NA; cdr3_aa: CASSEYSYTGELFF; cdr3_nt: TGTGCCAGCAGTGAATACTCCTACACCGGGGAGCTGTTTTTT
v_call: TRBV7-8; d_call: TRBD1; j_call: TRBJ1-2; clone_size: once; cdr3_aa: CASSLVGQGVKGYTF; cdr3_nt: TGTGCCAGCAGCTTAGTCGGACAGGGCGTTAAGGGCTACACCTTC
v_call: TRBV18; d_call: TRBD2; j_call: TRBJ2-1; clone_size: NA; cdr3_aa: CASSPGAGGADEQFF; cdr3_nt: TGTGCCAGCTCACCCGGAGCGGGAGGGGCTGATGAGCAGTTCTTC
v_call: TRBV10-3; d_call: NA; j_call: TRBJ2-7; clone_size: few; cdr3_aa: CAISGGPSYEQYF; cdr3_nt: TGTGCCATCAGTGGAGGTCCCTCCTACGAGCAGTACTTC
v_call: TRBV18; d_call: TRBD1; j_call: TRBJ1-5; clone_size: NA; cdr3_aa: CASSPGTGLSNQPQHF; cdr3_nt: TGTGCCAGCTCACCAGGGACAGGGCTGAGCAATCAGCCCCAGCATTTT
v_call: TRBV6-1; d_call: NA; j_call: TRBJ2-3; clone_size: NA; cdr3_aa: CASSVAPISQGRGNTDTQYF; cdr3_nt: TGTGCCAGCAGTGTGGCTCCCATCAGTCAGGGCCGGGGGAACACAGATACGCAGTATTTT
v_call: TRBV19; d_call: TRBD2; j_call: TRBJ2-3; clone_size: NA; cdr3_aa: CASSLAGLADTQYF; cdr3_nt: TGTGCCAGTAGTCTAGCGGGACTAGCAGATACGCAGTATTTT
v_call: TRBV4-1; d_call: TRBD2; j_call: TRBJ2-7; clone_size: NA; cdr3_aa: CASSLKGDYPSEQYF; cdr3_nt: TGCGCCAGCAGCTTAAAAGGGGACTACCCCTCCGAGCAGTACTTC
v_call: TRBV4-3; d_call: TRBD1; j_call: TRBJ2-7; clone_size: NA; cdr3_aa: CASSLRSGQGPDEQYF; cdr3_nt: TGCGCCAGCAGTCTCAGAAGCGGACAGGGGCCCGACGAGCAGTACTTC